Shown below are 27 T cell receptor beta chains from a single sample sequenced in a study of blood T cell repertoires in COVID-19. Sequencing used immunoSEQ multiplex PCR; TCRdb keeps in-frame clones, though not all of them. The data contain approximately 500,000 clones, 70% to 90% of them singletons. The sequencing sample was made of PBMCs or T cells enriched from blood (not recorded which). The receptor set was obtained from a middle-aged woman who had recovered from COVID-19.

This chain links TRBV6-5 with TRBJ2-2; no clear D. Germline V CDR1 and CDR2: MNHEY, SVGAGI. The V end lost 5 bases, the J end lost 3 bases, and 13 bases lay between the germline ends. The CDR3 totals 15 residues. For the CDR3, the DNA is TGTGCCAGCAGTCCCCTCCAGGTCGACACCGGGGAGCTGTTTTTT. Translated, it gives CASSPLQVDTGELFF.

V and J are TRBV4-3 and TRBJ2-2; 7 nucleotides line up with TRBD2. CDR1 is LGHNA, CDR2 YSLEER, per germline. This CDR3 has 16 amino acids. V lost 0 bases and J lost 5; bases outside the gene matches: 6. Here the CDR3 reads CASSQDVAGPTGELFF. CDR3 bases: TGCGCCAGCAGCCAAGATGTAGCGGGCCCGACCGGGGAGCTGTTTTTT.

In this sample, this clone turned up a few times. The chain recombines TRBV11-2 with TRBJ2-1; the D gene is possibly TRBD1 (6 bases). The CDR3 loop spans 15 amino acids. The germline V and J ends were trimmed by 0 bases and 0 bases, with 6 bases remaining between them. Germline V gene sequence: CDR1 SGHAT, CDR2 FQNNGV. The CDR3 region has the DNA TGTGCCAGCAGCTTAGACAGGGGCTCCTACAATGAGCAGTTCTTC. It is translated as CASSLDRGSYNEQFF.

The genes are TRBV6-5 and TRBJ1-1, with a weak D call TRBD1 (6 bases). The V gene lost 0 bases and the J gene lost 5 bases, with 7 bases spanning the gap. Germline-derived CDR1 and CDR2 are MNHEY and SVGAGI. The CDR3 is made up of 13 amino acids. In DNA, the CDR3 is TGTGCCAGCAGTTACTCGGGGGCTACTGAAGCTTTCTTT. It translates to CASSYSGATEAFF.

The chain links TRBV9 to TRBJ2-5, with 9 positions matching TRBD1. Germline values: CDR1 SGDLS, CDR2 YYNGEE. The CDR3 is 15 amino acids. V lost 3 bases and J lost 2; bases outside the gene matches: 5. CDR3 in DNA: TGTGCCAGCAGCGCGGGGGACAGGGTACAAGAGACCCAGTACTTC. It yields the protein CASSAGDRVQETQYF.

DNA of the CDR3: TGTGCCAGTAGTGCAGCGATCTTTAGCCACACAGATACGCAGTATTTT. It is translated as CASSAAIFSHTDTQYF. V and J are TRBV19 and TRBJ2-3; D gene unclear. Germline values: CDR1 LNHDA, CDR2 SQIVND (reference sequence). Trimming took 5 bases from V and 2 from J, leaving 17 bases between them. The CDR3 loop spans 16 amino acids.

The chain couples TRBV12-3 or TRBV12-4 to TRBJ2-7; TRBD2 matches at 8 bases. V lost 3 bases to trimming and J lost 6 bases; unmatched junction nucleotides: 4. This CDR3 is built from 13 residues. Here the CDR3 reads CASSFGLAGEQYF. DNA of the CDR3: TGTGCCAGCAGTTTTGGGCTAGCGGGCGAGCAGTACTTC.

The CDR3: CASSLGLAGVGGELFF. For the CDR3, the DNA is TGTGCCAGCAGCCTAGGACTAGCGGGAGTTGGGGGGGAGCTGTTTTTT. The J gene is TRBJ2-2, the V gene TRBV7-2, with 13 positions matching TRBD2. The CDR3 consists of 16 residues. V shed 5 bases, J shed 8 bases, and the junction held 8 bases outside the gene matches. Germline V gives CDR1 SGHTA, CDR2 FQGNSA.

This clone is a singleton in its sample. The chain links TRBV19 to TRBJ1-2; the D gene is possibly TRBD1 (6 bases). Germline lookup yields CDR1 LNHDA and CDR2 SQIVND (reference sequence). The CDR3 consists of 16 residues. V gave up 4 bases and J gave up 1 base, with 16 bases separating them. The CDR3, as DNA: TGTGCCAGTAGTAGACAATACAGGGCTCTTAACTATGGCTACACCTTC. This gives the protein CASSRQYRALNYGYTF.

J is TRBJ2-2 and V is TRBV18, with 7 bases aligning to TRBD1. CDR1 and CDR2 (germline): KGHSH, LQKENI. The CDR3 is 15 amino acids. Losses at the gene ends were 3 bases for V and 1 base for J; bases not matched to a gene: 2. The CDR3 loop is CASSPRTGNTGELFF. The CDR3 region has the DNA TGTGCCAGCTCACCGAGGACAGGGAACACCGGGGAGCTGTTTTTT.

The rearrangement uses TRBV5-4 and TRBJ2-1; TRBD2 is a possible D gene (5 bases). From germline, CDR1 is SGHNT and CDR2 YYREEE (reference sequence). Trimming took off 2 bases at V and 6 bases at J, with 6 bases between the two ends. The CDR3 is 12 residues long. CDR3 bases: TGTGCCAGCAGCTTAGGAGGCAATGAGCAGTTCTTC. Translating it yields CASSLGGNEQFF.

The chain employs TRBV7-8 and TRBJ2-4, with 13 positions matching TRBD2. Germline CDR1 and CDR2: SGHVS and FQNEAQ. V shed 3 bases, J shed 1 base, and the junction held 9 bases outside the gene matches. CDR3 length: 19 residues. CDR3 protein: CASSFILAGGEAAKNIQYF. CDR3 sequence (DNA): TGTGCCAGCAGCTTTATACTAGCGGGAGGGGAAGCGGCCAAAAACATTCAGTACTTC.

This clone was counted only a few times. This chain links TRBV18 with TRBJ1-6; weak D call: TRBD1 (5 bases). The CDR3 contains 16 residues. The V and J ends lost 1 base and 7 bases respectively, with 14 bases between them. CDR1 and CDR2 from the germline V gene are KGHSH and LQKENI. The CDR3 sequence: CASSPQARQGNSPLHF. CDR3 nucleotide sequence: TGTGCCAGCTCACCACAAGCCCGGCAGGGAAATTCACCCCTCCACTTT. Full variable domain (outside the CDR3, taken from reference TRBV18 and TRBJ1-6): NAGVMQNPRHLVRRRGQEARLRCSPMKGHSHVYWYRQLPEEGLKFMVYLQKENIIDESGMPKERFSAEFPKEGPSILRIQQVVRGDSAAYFCASSPQARQGNSPLHFGNGTRLTVT.

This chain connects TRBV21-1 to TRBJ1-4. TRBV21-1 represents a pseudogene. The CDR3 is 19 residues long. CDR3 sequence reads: CASSQGGEKFGTTNEKLFF. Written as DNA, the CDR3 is TGTGCCAGCAGTCAAGGGGGGGAAAAATTTGGGACAACTAATGAAAAACTGTTTTTT.

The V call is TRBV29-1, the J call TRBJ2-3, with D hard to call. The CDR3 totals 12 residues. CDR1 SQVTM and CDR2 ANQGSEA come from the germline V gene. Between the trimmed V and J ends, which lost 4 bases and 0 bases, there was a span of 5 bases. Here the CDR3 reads CSVVPSTDTQYF. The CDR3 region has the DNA TGCAGCGTTGTTCCTAGCACAGATACGCAGTATTTT.

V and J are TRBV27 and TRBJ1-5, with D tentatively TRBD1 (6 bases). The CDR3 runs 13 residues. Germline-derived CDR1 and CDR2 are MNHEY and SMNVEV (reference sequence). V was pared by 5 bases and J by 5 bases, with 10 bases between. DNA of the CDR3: TGTGCCAGCAGTCCGGGGGGGCATCAGCCCCAGCATTTT. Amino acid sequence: CASSPGGHQPQHF.

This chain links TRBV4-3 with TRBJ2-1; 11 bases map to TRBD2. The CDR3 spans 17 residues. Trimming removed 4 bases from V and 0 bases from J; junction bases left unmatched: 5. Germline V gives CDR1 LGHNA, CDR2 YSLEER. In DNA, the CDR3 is TGCGCCAGCAGCCCGGGACTAGCGGCAAGCTCCTACAATGAGCAGTTCTTC. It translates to CASSPGLAASSYNEQFF.

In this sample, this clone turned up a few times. CDR3 DNA sequence: TGTGCCAGCAGCTCATGGGGCCAGCCCCAGCATTTT. Residues: CASSSWGQPQHF. The V call is TRBV5-4, the J call TRBJ1-5; D is perhaps TRBD1 (5 bases). The V gene's germline CDR1 is SGHNT and CDR2 YYREEE (reference sequence). The V end lost 3 bases, the J end lost 7 bases, and 8 bases lay between the germline ends. CDR3 length: 12 residues.

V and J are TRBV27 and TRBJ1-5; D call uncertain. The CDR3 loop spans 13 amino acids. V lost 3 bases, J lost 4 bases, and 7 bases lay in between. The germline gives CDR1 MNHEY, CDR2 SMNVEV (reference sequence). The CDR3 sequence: CASSFRWNQPQHF. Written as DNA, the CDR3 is TGTGCCAGCAGTTTCCGGTGGAATCAGCCCCAGCATTTT.

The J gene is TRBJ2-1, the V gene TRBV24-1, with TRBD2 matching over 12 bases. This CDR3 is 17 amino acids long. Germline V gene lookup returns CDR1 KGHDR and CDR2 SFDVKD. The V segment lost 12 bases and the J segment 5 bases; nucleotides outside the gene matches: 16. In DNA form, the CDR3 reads TGTGCCCCCACCATGCCTAGCGGGAGGGGGTGTGACAATGAGCAGTTCTTC. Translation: CAPTMPSGRGCDNEQFF.

CDR3 in DNA: TGTGCCAGCAGCCCTAGCGGGAGCTTCAAGGGGGATGAGCAGTTCTTC. It codes for CASSPSGSFKGDEQFF. The chain joins TRBV11-2 to TRBJ2-1; 10 bases agree with TRBD2. This CDR3 is 16 amino acids long. Germline CDR1 and CDR2: SGHAT and FQNNGV. Trimming cost V 5 bases and J 8 bases; bases outside gene matches: 12.

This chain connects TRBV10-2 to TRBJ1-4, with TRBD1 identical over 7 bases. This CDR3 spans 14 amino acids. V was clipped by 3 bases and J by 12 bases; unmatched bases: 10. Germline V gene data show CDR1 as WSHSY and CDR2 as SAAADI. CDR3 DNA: TGCGCCAGCAGTGATCCAGGGGGTAAGGGGCAACTGTTTTTT. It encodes CASSDPGGKGQLFF.

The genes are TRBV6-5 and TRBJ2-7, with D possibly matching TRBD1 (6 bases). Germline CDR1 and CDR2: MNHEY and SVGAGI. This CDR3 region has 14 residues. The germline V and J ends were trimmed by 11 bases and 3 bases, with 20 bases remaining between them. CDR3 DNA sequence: TGTGCCGCAGCGAAAGAACAGGGAGTCTACGAGCAGTACTTC. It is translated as CAAAKEQGVYEQYF.

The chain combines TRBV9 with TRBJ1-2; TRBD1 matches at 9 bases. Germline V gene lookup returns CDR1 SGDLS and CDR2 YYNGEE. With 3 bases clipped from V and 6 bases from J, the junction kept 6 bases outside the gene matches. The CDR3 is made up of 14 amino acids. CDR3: CASSGETGGNGYTF. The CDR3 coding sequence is TGTGCCAGCAGCGGAGAGACAGGGGGTAATGGCTACACCTTC.

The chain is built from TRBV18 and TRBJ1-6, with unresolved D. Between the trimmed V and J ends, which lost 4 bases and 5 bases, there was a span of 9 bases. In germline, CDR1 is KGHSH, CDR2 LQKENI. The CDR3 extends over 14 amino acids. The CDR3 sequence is CASSQATNNSPLHF. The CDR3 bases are TGTGCCAGCTCACAAGCAACTAATAATTCACCCCTCCACTTT.

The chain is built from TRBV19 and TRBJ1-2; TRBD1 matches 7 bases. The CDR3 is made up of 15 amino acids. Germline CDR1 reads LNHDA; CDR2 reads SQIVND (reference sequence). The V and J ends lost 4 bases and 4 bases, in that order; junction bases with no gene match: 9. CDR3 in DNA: TGTGCCAGTAGTAGCATAACCTCAGGGGGCTATGGCTACACCTTC. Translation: CASSSITSGGYGYTF.

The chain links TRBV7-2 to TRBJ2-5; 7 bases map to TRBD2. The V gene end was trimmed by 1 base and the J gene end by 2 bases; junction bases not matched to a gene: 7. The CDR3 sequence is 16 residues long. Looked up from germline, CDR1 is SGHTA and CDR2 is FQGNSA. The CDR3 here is CASSLVAGARQETQYF. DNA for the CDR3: TGTGCCAGCAGCTTAGTCGCGGGAGCTCGGCAAGAGACCCAGTACTTC.